These 32 T cell receptor beta chains were sequenced from one sample in a study of blood T cells in healthy people across ages. Using a J-beta primer mix together with a sample-barcoded 5' primer, a second PCR was run for roughly 6 to 11 cycles. TCRdb re-derived calls from the 5' RACE reads in MiXCR, one entry per CDR3 protein. The table has some 1.6 million distinct CDR3 sequences, 30% to 40% seen once; the top ten hold 11%. Sequencing input: blood. Receptors were obtained from a woman in her 30s in good health.

J is TRBJ2-7 and V is TRBV6-6; D possibly uses TRBD1 or TRBD2 (5 bases each). Germline values: CDR1 MNHNY, CDR2 SVGAGI (reference sequence). The CDR3 is made up of 16 amino acids. V lost 4 bases and J lost 5, with 21 bases in between. The CDR3 bases are TGTGCCAGCAGTTCCCAAGGGACCCCCCGTAGGAACGAGCAGTACTTC. Its protein is CASSSQGTPRRNEQYF.

This clonotype was detected a few times. The CDR3 DNA follows: TGCAGTGCTAGGACAGGGGGCCCTAGTGGCTACACCTTC. The encoded protein is CSARTGGPSGYTF. V gene TRBV20-1 combines with J gene TRBJ1-2; 10 bases agree with TRBD1. V was clipped by 3 bases and J by 7 bases; unmatched bases: 5. The V gene's germline CDR1 is DFQATT and CDR2 SNEGSKA (reference sequence). The CDR3 covers 13 residues.

The sample holds one count of this clonotype. The V and J genes are TRBV27 and TRBJ1-2; tentatively, D is TRBD1 (6 bases). Per the germline V gene, CDR1 is MNHEY and CDR2 is SMNVEV (reference sequence). The germline V and J ends were trimmed by 8 bases and 7 bases, with 20 bases remaining between them. The CDR3 is 14 residues long. CDR3 in amino acids: CASGQNREATGYTF. The CDR3 DNA follows: TGTGCCAGCGGGCAGAACAGGGAAGCGACTGGCTACACCTTC.

This chain joins TRBV28 and TRBJ2-6, with D tentatively TRBD2 (6 bases). Germline-derived CDR1 and CDR2 are MDHEN and SYDVKM. V lost 6 bases to trimming and J lost 4 bases, with 22 bases between them. This CDR3 has 18 residues. The CDR3 coding sequence is TGTGCCAGCAGGGGCCCGGGGGACTTCCGACGGGGGGCCAACGTCCTGACTTTC. As protein: CASRGPGDFRRGANVLTF.

The chain recombines TRBV5-1 with TRBJ2-1; TRBD2 matches 10 bases. J gave up 0 bases and V 4 bases, and 10 bases lay outside the gene matches. Per the germline V gene, CDR1 is SGHRS and CDR2 is YFSETQ. This CDR3 has 18 amino acids. The CDR3: CASSHGLAGDPSYNEQFF. CDR3 DNA sequence: TGCGCCAGCAGCCACGGGCTAGCGGGGGATCCCTCCTACAATGAGCAGTTCTTC.

This chain links TRBV2 with TRBJ2-2; TRBD2 aligns across 12 bases. V lost 6 bases, J lost 7 bases, and 9 bases stayed unmatched. Germline V lookup: CDR1 SNHLY, CDR2 FYNNEI. CDR3 length: 16 residues. In DNA, the CDR3 is TGTGCCAGCAGGGAGACTAGCGGGAGATACGGCGGGGAGCTGTTTTTT. Amino acids: CASRETSGRYGGELFF. Complete variable domain (other parts from reference TRBV2 and TRBJ2-2): EPEVTQTPSHQVTQMGQEVILRCVPISNHLYFYWYRQILGQKVEFLVSFYNNEISEKSEIFDDQFSVERPDGSNFTLKIRSTKLEDSAMYFCASRETSGRYGGELFFGEGSRLTVL.

This rearrangement joins TRBV3-1 to TRBJ2-4; perhaps TRBD1 as D (6 bases). Germline CDR1 reads LGHDT; CDR2 reads YNNKEL (reference sequence). Trimming took 4 bases from V and 6 from J, leaving 10 bases between them. The CDR3 extends over 13 amino acids. The CDR3 loop is CASSPDSSNIQYF. DNA of the CDR3: TGTGCCAGCAGCCCGGACAGTTCAAACATTCAGTACTTC. Looking up the rest from reference TRBV3-1 and TRBJ2-4 gives the full variable domain: DTAVSQTPKYLVTQMGNDKSIKCEQNLGHDTMYWYKQDSKKFLKIMFSYNNKELIINETVPNRFSPKSPDKAHLNLHINSLELGDSAVYFCASSPDSSNIQYFGAGTRLSVL.

In the case of this clonotype: This may be a read error: a much more frequent sequence differs by one nucleotide. The chain employs TRBV27 and TRBJ2-5; 10 bases agree with TRBD2. The V gene's germline CDR1 is MNHEY and CDR2 SMNVEV (reference sequence). The CDR3 consists of 14 residues. The CDR3 nucleotides read TGTGCCTGCAGTTCCTTAGCGGGAGGAAGGGAGCAGTACTTC. It encodes CACSSLAGGREQYF.

This clonotype came up many times. The rearrangement links TRBV5-1 to TRBJ2-4; 9 bases line up with TRBD2. The CDR3 totals 18 residues. Per germline, CDR1 SGHRS and CDR2 YFSETQ. V shed 0 bases and J 3 bases; nucleotides not matched to a gene: 10. This CDR3 reads CASSLASGNTLDKNIQYF. For the CDR3, the DNA is TGCGCCAGCAGCTTGGCTAGCGGGAACACTCTGGACAAAAACATTCAGTACTTC. The whole variable domain, remainder taken from reference TRBV5-1 and TRBJ2-4, is KAGVTQTPRYLIKTRGQQVTLSCSPISGHRSVSWYQQTPGQGLQFLFEYFSETQRNKGNFPGRFSGRQFSNSRSEMNVSTLELGDSALYLCASSLASGNTLDKNIQYFGAGTRLSVL.

The rearrangement links TRBV4-1 to TRBJ2-7; 13 nucleotides align to TRBD2. This CDR3 spans 21 amino acids. Germline V lookup: CDR1 MGHRA, CDR2 YSYEKL. With V trimmed by 0 bases and J by 3 bases, 17 bases remained unmatched. The CDR3 sequence: CASSQDYHLPRLAGGGYEQYF. In DNA, the CDR3 is TGCGCCAGCAGCCAAGATTATCATCTTCCGAGACTAGCGGGAGGAGGCTACGAGCAGTACTTC.

The gene calls are TRBV5-1 and TRBJ2-3, with D uncertain. Germline V lookup: CDR1 SGHRS, CDR2 YFSETQ. V shed 5 bases and J shed 2 bases, with 15 bases lying between them. The CDR3 extends over 15 amino acids. This chain's CDR3 is CASSARGAPTDTQYF. CDR3 nucleotides: TGCGCCAGCAGTGCCCGAGGAGCCCCCACAGATACGCAGTATTTT.

To note about this clonotype: One end of the junction is discordant with germline, which a read error may explain. The rearrangement links TRBV12-3 or TRBV12-4 to TRBJ2-3, with 7 bases lining up with TRBD1. The length of the CDR3 is 14 residues. The CDR3 DNA sequence: TGTGCCAGCACTAAGGGGGCAGGGGGAGATGCGCAGTATTTT. It codes for CASTKGAGGDAQYF.

This clonotype was detected a few times. The genes are TRBV20-1 and TRBJ1-2; 7 bases line up with TRBD1. Germline-derived CDR1 and CDR2 are DFQATT and SNEGSKA (reference sequence). This CDR3 contains 14 residues. V shed 4 bases and J 4 bases; nucleotides not matched to a gene: 9. The CDR3 coding sequence is TGCAGTGCTACCAACTCAGGGGGGGGCTATGGCTACACCTTC. Translated: CSATNSGGGYGYTF.

This clonotype was counted ten times or more. The genes are TRBV9 and TRBJ2-7; D is undetermined. Germline V gives CDR1 SGDLS, CDR2 YYNGEE. This CDR3 region has 14 residues. V lost 0 bases and J 2 bases, leaving 9 bases between the germline ends. CDR3 sequence (DNA): TGTGCCAGCAGCGTAGGGCAGGCTACCTACGAGCAGTACTTC. Amino acids: CASSVGQATYEQYF.

This clonotype was counted ten times or more. CDR3 in DNA: TGTGCCACCAGCAGTCGGGGCCAGATGGCCCAGTACTTC. Translation gives CATSSRGQMAQYF. This chain links TRBV15 with TRBJ2-5; D may be TRBD1 or TRBD2 (5 bases each). The ends were cut back, 3 bases at V and 9 bases at J, with 14 bases in the middle. Germline-derived CDR1 and CDR2 are LNHNV and YYDKDF (reference sequence). There are 13 residues in the CDR3.

Details on this clonotype: An end of the junction does not agree with germline; a read error may underlie this. Here the CDR3 DNA reads TGTGCCTGCAGCTTAGGTCCAGGGAGTTCCTACGAGCAGTACTTC. It is translated as CACSLGPGSSYEQYF. The V call is TRBV11-2, the J call TRBJ2-5; D possibly matches TRBD1 or TRBD2 (5 bases each). Matching the DNA end better, TRBJ2-7 makes the J call doubtful. The CDR3 runs 15 residues. Germline V gives CDR1 SGHAT, CDR2 FQNNGV.

A few counts support this clonotype. The gene calls are TRBV7-9 and TRBJ1-2; no clear D gene. Germline lookup yields CDR1 SEHNR and CDR2 FQNEAQ (reference sequence). The V end lost 1 base, the J end lost 5 bases, and 11 bases lay between the germline ends. The CDR3 runs to 14 residues. This CDR3 is CASSLEPKGYGYTF. In DNA form, the CDR3 reads TGTGCCAGCAGCTTAGAGCCCAAAGGATATGGCTACACCTTC.

This clonotype was counted many times. The chain is built from TRBV2 and TRBJ2-5, with a possible D match to TRBD1 (6 bases). Germline V lookup: CDR1 SNHLY, CDR2 FYNNEI. V was cut by 6 bases and J by 5 bases, with 19 bases left in between. The CDR3 extends over 15 amino acids. In nucleotides, the CDR3 is TGTGCCAGCAGGAACCAACAGGGCGTCGCGGAGACCCAGTACTTC. Amino acid sequence: CASRNQQGVAETQYF.

This clonotype was counted between two and nine times. This chain uses TRBV6-1 with TRBJ2-7; tentatively, D is TRBD1 or TRBD2 (5 bases each). V dropped 6 bases and J dropped 7 bases, with 16 bases sitting between them. Germline V gene sequence: CDR1 MNHNS, CDR2 SASEGT. This CDR3 has 13 residues. The CDR3 region is CASRRGAYLEQYF. In DNA form, the CDR3 reads TGTGCCAGCAGGAGGGGTGCCTACTTAGAGCAGTACTTC.

With respect to this clonotype: The junction differs from germline at one of its ends, possibly a read error. The rearrangement uses TRBV12-3 or TRBV12-4 and TRBJ2-5; the match to TRBD1 covers 7 bases. This CDR3 is 15 amino acids long. The CDR3 DNA follows: TGTGCCTGCAGTCGTGACAGGGCAGCTCAAGAGACCCAGTACTTC. Its protein product is CACSRDRAAQETQYF.

The rearrangement links TRBV2 to TRBJ1-2; 9 bases fit TRBD1. Germline CDR1 SNHLY, CDR2 FYNNEI. The CDR3 loop spans 14 amino acids. After removal of 6 bases from V and 4 bases from J, the junction contained 6 bases not matched to a gene. In DNA, the CDR3 is TGTGCCAGCAGAGTACCGACAGGGGGCTATGGCTACACCTTC. Its protein is CASRVPTGGYGYTF.

The chain carries TRBV5-6 and TRBJ2-1; the match to TRBD2 covers 9 bases. The CDR3 contains 15 residues. Germline CDR1 is SGHDT and CDR2 is YYEEEE. Unmatched junction bases numbered 7, after V lost 0 bases and J lost 9 bases. CDR3 residues: CASSLVASGVGEQFF. CDR3 DNA sequence: TGTGCCAGCAGCTTGGTAGCTAGCGGGGTTGGTGAGCAGTTCTTC.

V is TRBV2 and J is TRBJ2-3, with 7 positions matching TRBD2. V was pared by 3 bases and J by 0 bases, with 3 bases of the junction left unmatched. The germline gives CDR1 SNHLY, CDR2 FYNNEI. The CDR3 extends over 15 amino acids. DNA of the CDR3: TGTGCCAGCAGTGACACTAGCGCTAGCACAGATACGCAGTATTTT. Translating gives CASSDTSASTDTQYF.

The rearrangement joins TRBV14 to TRBJ1-1, with 9 bases that match TRBD1. This CDR3 comprises 17 residues. The ends lost 2 bases at V and 0 bases at J; junction bases unmatched: 7. Germline V lookup: CDR1 SGHDN, CDR2 FVKESK. The CDR3 nucleotides are TGTGCCAGCAGCCAACATCCTGGGACAGGGATGAACACTGAAGCTTTCTTT. Translating gives CASSQHPGTGMNTEAFF.

This clonotype was recorded a few times. The chain has TRBV7-9 and TRBJ2-3; tentatively, D is TRBD2 (6 bases). CDR3 length: 14 amino acids. V lost 6 bases and J 6 bases, leaving 16 bases between the germline ends. Germline values: CDR1 SEHNR, CDR2 FQNEAQ (reference sequence). The CDR3 is CASRPPGALDTQYF. The DNA of the CDR3 is TGTGCCAGCAGACCTCCGGGAGCCTTGGATACGCAGTATTTT.

The chain recombines TRBV6-4 with TRBJ1-5; the D is unclear. This CDR3 contains 13 residues. The germline V gene has CDR1 MRHNA and CDR2 SNTAGT. Trimming pared 4 bases from V and 4 bases from J, leaving 8 bases between. CDR3 protein: CASSVEVNQPQHF. DNA of the CDR3: TGTGCCAGCAGTGTAGAGGTTAATCAGCCCCAGCATTTT.

This clonotype came up many times. The rearrangement joins TRBV29-1 to TRBJ2-5; D perhaps matches TRBD1 (5 bases). V gave up 2 bases and J gave up 2 bases, with 6 bases separating them. The CDR3 has 12 amino acids. In germline, CDR1 is SQVTM, CDR2 ANQGSEA. CDR3 in amino acids: CSVEYRQETQYF. For the CDR3, the DNA is TGCAGCGTTGAATACAGGCAAGAGACCCAGTACTTC.

This chain joins TRBV14 and TRBJ2-3, with TRBD2 matching 10 bases. This CDR3 comprises 15 residues. Germline V gene lookup returns CDR1 SGHDN and CDR2 FVKESK. Germline trimming cut 1 base from V and 8 bases from J; bases unmatched to any gene: 6. This CDR3 is CASSQALAGVGTQYF. CDR3 DNA: TGTGCCAGCAGCCAAGCGCTAGCGGGGGTCGGTACGCAGTATTTT.

The chain carries TRBV28 and TRBJ1-5; 10 bases match TRBD1. The V segment lost 5 bases and the J segment 7 bases; nucleotides outside the gene matches: 8. CDR1 and CDR2 (germline): MDHEN, SYDVKM. CDR3 length: 15 amino acids. The CDR3 coding sequence is TGTGCCAGCAGTCCGCGGACAGGGGGAGGCCAGCCCCAGCATTTT. Its translation: CASSPRTGGGQPQHF.

The CDR3 DNA reads TGTGCCAGCAGCCCCTCGAGCGGTATTGAGCAGTTCTTC. Protein sequence: CASSPSSGIEQFF. V and J are TRBV9 and TRBJ2-1; a possible D gene is TRBD2 (5 bases). Trimming shortened V by 4 bases and J by 9 bases, and 14 bases separated the two germline ends. Germline assignment: CDR1 SGDLS and CDR2 YYNGEE. CDR3 length: 13 amino acids. Filled out from reference TRBV9 and TRBJ2-1, the complete variable domain reads DSGVTQTPKHLITATGQRVTLRCSPRSGDLSVYWYQQSLDQGLQFLIQYYNGEERAKGNILERFSAQQFPDLHSELNLSSLELGDSALYFCASSPSSGIEQFFGPGTRLTVL.

The chain joins TRBV10-3 to TRBJ2-7, with TRBD2 matching over 7 bases. This CDR3 is 13 amino acids long. V lost 5 bases, J lost 7 bases, and 8 bases stayed unmatched. Germline V gives CDR1 ENHRY, CDR2 SYGVKD. DNA of the CDR3: TGTGCCATCAGTCCCTCCGGGGGGAGTGAGCAGTACTTC. Its protein is CAISPSGGSEQYF.

This clonotype came up a few times. This chain links TRBV7-2 with TRBJ2-7; TRBD1 agrees at 7 bases. CDR3 length: 14 residues. Germline assignment: CDR1 SGHTA and CDR2 FQGNSA. V trimming: 5 bases; J trimming: 4 bases; junction bases outside the gene matches: 8. The CDR3 DNA sequence: TGTGCCAGCAGCCAGACAGGGAATCGGTACGAGCAGTACTTC. Its translation: CASSQTGNRYEQYF.